This TCR beta chain was sequenced during a study of regulatory T cells in long-lasting Graves disease. General study results and limits: New patients shared 1,000 or so public clonotypes, and persistent patients shared more, with 2,741.

The sample's time point: newly diagnosed GD, antithyroid drugs for less than 3 months. PBMCs were the source of the RNA used for TCR sequencing. Patients came through an endocrinology department, and that department was in Xi'an, China. This clonotype was seen repeatedly, ten times or more. Its antigen is still unknown. One end of the junction does not line up with germline, which may come from a read error. The CDR3 has 14 residues. CDR1 is DFQATT and CDR2 is SNEGSKA in the germline V gene (reference sequence). Libraries of TCR beta came from iRepertoire HTBI primers plus Arm-PCR of CDR3 regions. TCRdb re-derived calls from the multiplex PCR reads in MiXCR, one entry per CDR3 protein. The table records under 450,000 distinct CDR3 sequences, around 15% of them present only once. This same sample was also taken into another study, of T cells in Graves' hyperthyroidism and ophthalmopathy. That study reports: Calling Graves' hyperthyroidism stable meant ophthalmopathy did not progress within 18 months. A model of 13 V-J features distinguished ophthalmopathy from stable hyperthyroidism.

This receptor was obtained from a woman between 18 and 30 years old with Graves disease. The rearrangement links TRBV20-1 to TRBJ2-7; 9 bases agree with TRBD2. This sample comprised peripheral blood mononuclear cells (PBMCs), obtained at new diagnosis, from a patient treated with antithyroid drugs. The CDR3 spells CSARDSGRLNEQYF. CDR3 sequence (DNA): TGCAGTGCCAGAGACAGCGGGAGGCTCAACGAGCAGTACTTC.